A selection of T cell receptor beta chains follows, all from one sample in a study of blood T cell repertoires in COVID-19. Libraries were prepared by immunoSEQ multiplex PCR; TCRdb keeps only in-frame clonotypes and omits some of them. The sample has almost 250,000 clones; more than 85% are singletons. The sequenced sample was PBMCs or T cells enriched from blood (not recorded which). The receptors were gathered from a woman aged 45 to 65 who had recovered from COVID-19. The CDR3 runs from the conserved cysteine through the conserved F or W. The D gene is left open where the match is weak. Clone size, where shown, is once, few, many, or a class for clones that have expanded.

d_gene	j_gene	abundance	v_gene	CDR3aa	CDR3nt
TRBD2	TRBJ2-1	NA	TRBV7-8	CASSPTRIASGRWVHNEQFF	TGTGCCAGCAGCCCCACCCGTATTGCTAGCGGGAGGTGGGTCCACAATGAGCAGTTCTTC
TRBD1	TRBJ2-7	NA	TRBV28	CASSQKGQYLYEQYF	TGTGCCAGCAGTCAGAAGGGACAGTACCTCTACGAGCAGTACTTC
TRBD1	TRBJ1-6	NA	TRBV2	CASSDPGTAGSPLHF	TGTGCCAGCAGTGATCCCGGGACAGCTGGTTCACCCCTCCACTTT
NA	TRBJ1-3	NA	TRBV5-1	CASSSGYSNSGNTIYF	TGCGCCAGCAGCTCAGGGTATTCGAACTCTGGAAACACCATATATTTT
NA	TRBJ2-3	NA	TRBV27	CASSLSTSATQFGDTQYF	TGTGCCAGCAGTTTATCGACCTCTGCGACTCAATTCGGAGATACGCAGTATTTT
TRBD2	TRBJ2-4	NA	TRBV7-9	CASSPPWGGMGKNIQYF	TGTGCCAGCAGCCCCCCGTGGGGAGGGATGGGCAAAAACATTCAGTACTTC
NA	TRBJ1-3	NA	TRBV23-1	CASSPQGRRRQSSGNTIYF	TGCGCCAGCAGTCCTCAGGGCCGACGACGCCAAAGCTCTGGAAACACCATATATTTT
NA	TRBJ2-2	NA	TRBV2	CASRTTSNTGELFF	TGTGCCAGCAGGACTACCTCGAACACCGGGGAGCTGTTTTTT
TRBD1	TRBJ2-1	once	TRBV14	CASSPDRGNEQFF	TGTGCCAGCAGTCCGGACAGGGGCAATGAGCAGTTCTTC
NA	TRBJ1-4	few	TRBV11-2	CASSLNSNEKLFF	TGTGCCAGCAGCTTAAACTCTAATGAAAAACTGTTTTTT
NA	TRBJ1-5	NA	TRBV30	CAWTPTRDQPQHF	TGTGCCTGGACTCCCACGAGGGATCAGCCCCAGCATTTT
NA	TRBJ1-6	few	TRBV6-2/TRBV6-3	CASSATDSPNSPLHF	TGTGCCAGCAGTGCAACGGACAGTCCTAATTCACCCCTCCACTTT
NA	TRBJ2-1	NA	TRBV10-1	CASSDPGTYGVNEQFF	TGCGCCAGCAGTGACCCCGGGACATACGGGGTCAATGAGCAGTTCTTC
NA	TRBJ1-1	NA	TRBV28	CASSLLLGTEAFF	TGTGCCAGCAGTTTACTGCTCGGCACTGAAGCTTTCTTT
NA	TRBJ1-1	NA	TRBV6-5	CASSHPIGAGTEAFF	TGTGCCAGCAGCCACCCCATAGGGGCTGGGACTGAAGCTTTCTTT
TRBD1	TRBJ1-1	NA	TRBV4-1	CASSQEVTGGSEAFF	TGCGCCAGCAGCCAAGAAGTGACAGGGGGTTCTGAAGCTTTCTTT
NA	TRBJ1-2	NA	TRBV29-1	CSVEGGYGYTF	TGCAGCGTTGAAGGCGGCTATGGCTACACCTTC
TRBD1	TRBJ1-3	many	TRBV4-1	CASSQDRGPGNTIYF	TGCGCCAGCAGCCAGGACAGGGGGCCTGGAAACACCATATATTTT
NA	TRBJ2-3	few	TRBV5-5	CASGRGAADTQYF	TGTGCCAGTGGGCGGGGAGCTGCAGATACGCAGTATTTT
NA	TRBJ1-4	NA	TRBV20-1	CSASVGEKLFF	TGCAGTGCTAGCGTCGGGGAAAAACTGTTTTTT
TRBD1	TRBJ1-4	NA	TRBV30	CAWSERTGASLRSEKLFF	TGTGCCTGGAGCGAACGGACAGGGGCATCCCTTAGGAGTGAAAAACTGTTTTTT
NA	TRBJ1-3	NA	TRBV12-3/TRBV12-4	CASTPRFTQVDF	TGTGCCAGCACCCCCCGCTTCACCCAGGTCGATTTT
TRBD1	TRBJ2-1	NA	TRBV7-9	CASSLFPGGVSPVNEQFF	TGTGCCAGCAGCTTATTCCCAGGGGGCGTCTCTCCCGTCAATGAGCAGTTCTTC